What follows are 24 T cell receptor beta chains derived from one specimen sequenced in a study of cytomegalovirus exposure and HLA in healthy donors. Sequenced by immunoSEQ multiplex PCR; TCRdb stores in-frame clones only, minus some. The data hold 150,000 to 180,000 clones, with approximately 86% observed a single time. The specimen sequenced was PBMCs. The receptors here all came from a man aged 18 to 29 in good health and CMV-seropositive.

This clone has just one count. This rearrangement joins TRBV9 to TRBJ2-7; TRBD2 matches 9 bases. The V and J ends lost 0 bases and 1 base, in that order; junction bases with no gene match: 8. The CDR3 extends over 17 amino acids. CDR1 and CDR2 (germline): SGDLS, YYNGEE. Written as DNA, the CDR3 is TGTGCCAGCAGCGTAGAAGGCGGGAGGGCCTCGTCCTACGAGCAGTACTTC. Amino acid sequence: CASSVEGGRASSYEQYF.

The V gene is TRBV13, the J gene TRBJ2-7, with D tentatively TRBD1 (5 bases). The germline V gene has CDR1 PRHDT and CDR2 FYEKMQ (reference sequence). The CDR3 loop spans 12 amino acids. Trimming took 2 bases from V and 6 from J, leaving 8 bases between them. CDR3 sequence reads: CASSLYQGEQYF. The DNA for the CDR3 is TGTGCCAGCAGCTTATATCAGGGCGAGCAGTACTTC.

The chain combines TRBV6-5 with TRBJ2-1, with D possibly matching TRBD2 (5 bases). The CDR3 contains 14 residues. V lost 4 bases and J 7 bases, leaving 14 bases between the germline ends. Germline assignment: CDR1 MNHEY and CDR2 SVGAGI. The chain's CDR3 is CASSSLGIRNEQFF. The CDR3, as DNA: TGTGCCAGCAGTTCTCTCGGGATCCGGAATGAGCAGTTCTTC.

This chain links TRBV5-1 with TRBJ1-1; perhaps TRBD1 as D (6 bases). The CDR3 loop spans 18 amino acids. The V and J ends lost 5 bases and 5 bases respectively, with 28 bases between them. Germline V CDR1 and CDR2: SGHRS, YFSETQ. The CDR3 DNA reads as TGCGCCAGCAGGTCTGACCCGGGACACCAGAAGAGGGGAACTGAAGCTTTCTTT. This codes for CASRSDPGHQKRGTEAFF.

This CDR3 is CASTLGQSSGNTIYF. In DNA, the CDR3 is TGTGCCAGTACTTTGGGACAGTCCTCTGGAAACACCATATATTTT. The rearrangement uses TRBV19 and TRBJ1-3, with 7 bases that match TRBD1. CDR3 length equals 15 residues. With V trimmed by 7 bases and J by 0 bases, 6 bases remained unmatched. In germline, CDR1 is LNHDA, CDR2 SQIVND (reference sequence).

This chain uses TRBV4-3 with TRBJ2-3; maybe TRBD2 (5 bases). Deletions cut 1 base from V and 1 base from J, with 15 bases between. The CDR3 loop spans 17 amino acids. Per germline, CDR1 LGHNA and CDR2 YSLEER. DNA of the CDR3: TGCGCCAGCAGCCAAGTAAGAGGGCAGGCCCGCACAGATACGCAGTATTTT. Its protein is CASSQVRGQARTDTQYF.

Concerning this clone itself: This CDR3 is also generated by other DNA sequences in the sample. The V and J genes are TRBV6-5 and TRBJ1-2; 9 positions agree with TRBD1. CDR3 length: 14 residues. V lost 0 bases to trimming and J lost 8 bases; unmatched junction nucleotides: 4. Germline CDR1 MNHEY, CDR2 SVGAGI. The CDR3 DNA reads TGTGCCAGCAGTTACTCGGGACAGGGAGGAGGCTACACCTTC. As protein: CASSYSGQGGGYTF.

The gene calls are TRBV11-2 and TRBJ2-3, with 9 bases lining up with TRBD1. CDR1 and CDR2 (germline): SGHAT, FQNNGV. V lost 5 bases to trimming and J lost 3 bases; unmatched junction nucleotides: 12. The CDR3 has 17 amino acids. CDR3 sequence reads: CASSLTPGTGITDTQYF. The DNA for the CDR3 is TGTGCCAGCAGCCTTACGCCTGGGACAGGGATTACAGATACGCAGTATTTT. The variable domain in full, completed from reference TRBV11-2 and TRBJ2-3, reads EAGVAQSPRYKIIEKRQSVAFWCNPISGHATLYWYQQILGQGPKLLIQFQNNGVVDDSQLPKDRFSAERLKGVDSTLKIQPAKLEDSAVYLCASSLTPGTGITDTQYFGPGTRLTVL.

The V gene is TRBV4-3, the J gene TRBJ2-1, with 9 positions matching TRBD2. Germline loops: CDR1 LGHNA, CDR2 YSLEER. The J segment lost 4 bases and the V segment lost 4 bases, leaving 8 bases of the junction unmatched. The CDR3 runs to 16 residues. CDR3 sequence: CASSPMTSGVYNEQFF. Here the CDR3 DNA reads TGCGCCAGCAGCCCAATGACTAGCGGCGTGTACAATGAGCAGTTCTTC.

V usage is TRBV7-2 and J usage is TRBJ2-7; the match to TRBD2 covers 7 bases. Germline trimming cut 5 bases from V and 2 bases from J; bases unmatched to any gene: 9. The CDR3 length is 15 residues. Looked up from germline, CDR1 is SGHTA and CDR2 is FQGNSA. The CDR3 protein is CASSQFRRETYEQYF. The CDR3 DNA is TGTGCCAGCAGCCAGTTCAGGCGGGAGACCTACGAGCAGTACTTC.

A word on this clone: Additional DNA sequences in this sample encode the identical CDR3. This chain connects TRBV2 to TRBJ1-2; D remains ambiguous. This CDR3 contains 14 residues. V gave up 0 bases and J gave up 3 bases, with 8 bases separating them. Germline CDR1 is SNHLY and CDR2 is FYNNEI. The CDR3 nucleotides are TGTGCCAGCAGTGAAGCGTCGAGGTACTATGGCTACACCTTC. Translation gives CASSEASRYYGYTF.

In DNA, the CDR3 is TGTGCCAGCAGTGACTCGACTAGCGGGATTGCTTTTAATACGCAGTATTTT. This codes for CASSDSTSGIAFNTQYF. The chain uses TRBV6-4 and TRBJ2-3; 11 bases line up with TRBD2. CDR1 MRHNA and CDR2 SNTAGT come from the germline V gene. Trimming removed 0 bases from V and 7 bases from J; junction bases left unmatched: 9. This CDR3 comprises 17 residues.

Remarks on this clone: This sample also contains other DNA sequences that code for the same CDR3. The chain is built from TRBV18 and TRBJ1-4, with D possibly being TRBD1 (5 bases). Germline V lookup: CDR1 KGHSH, CDR2 LQKENI. The V end was cut by 3 bases, the J end by 1 base, with 6 bases between. This CDR3 has 14 amino acids. The CDR3 DNA follows: TGTGCCAGCTCACCGCAGGGAACTAATGAAAAACTGTTTTTT. The encoded protein is CASSPQGTNEKLFF.

V and J are TRBV7-7 and TRBJ1-5; D is possibly TRBD1 (6 bases). Looked up from germline, CDR1 is SSHAT and CDR2 is FNYEAQ (reference sequence). Between the trimmed V and J ends, which lost 3 bases and 0 bases, there was a span of 18 bases. The CDR3 contains 18 residues. This chain's CDR3 is CASSFGGRRFYSNQPQHF. CDR3 nucleotides: TGTGCCAGCAGCTTCGGGGGGCGTCGCTTCTATAGCAATCAGCCCCAGCATTTT.

This sequence joins TRBV6-6 and TRBJ2-3; D not certain. Germline V gives CDR1 MNHNY, CDR2 SVGAGI (reference sequence). The CDR3 covers 15 residues. The V gene lost 2 bases and the J gene lost 5 bases, with 14 bases spanning the gap. The CDR3 coding sequence is TGTGCCAGCAGTTACCCGCCCCGATTGCGAGATACGCAGTATTTT. This codes for CASSYPPRLRDTQYF.

The genes are TRBV6-5 and TRBJ2-7; D possibly corresponds to TRBD2 (6 bases). Deletions cut 2 bases from V and 4 bases from J, with 12 bases between. Germline values: CDR1 MNHEY, CDR2 SVGAGI. This CDR3 spans 14 amino acids. This CDR3 reads CASSYERERYEQYF. CDR3 sequence (DNA): TGTGCCAGCAGTTACGAACGGGAGCGGTACGAGCAGTACTTC.

This clone showed up just once. The chain carries TRBV18 and TRBJ2-2, with a weak D call TRBD1 (6 bases). The CDR3 length is 16 residues. Germline assignment: CDR1 KGHSH and CDR2 LQKENI. The V gene lost 3 bases and the J gene lost 6 bases, with 17 bases spanning the gap. The CDR3 spells CASSPTGQFDAGELFF. CDR3 sequence (DNA): TGTGCCAGCTCACCGACTGGACAGTTTGACGCCGGGGAGCTGTTTTTT.

This clone has only one observation. The chain employs TRBV6-6 and TRBJ2-5, with 7 bases matching TRBD1. V lost 3 bases to trimming and J lost 3 bases; unmatched junction nucleotides: 4. Germline CDR1 reads MNHNY; CDR2 reads SVGAGI (reference sequence). This CDR3 spans 14 amino acids. CDR3 bases: TGTGCCAGCAGTTATGACAGGGTAGAAGAGACCCAGTACTTC. This gives the protein CASSYDRVEETQYF.

This clone appeared a single time. The chain has TRBV5-1 and TRBJ2-7; 14 bases map to TRBD2. After removal of 0 bases from V and 4 bases from J, the junction contained 12 bases not matched to a gene. CDR1 SGHRS and CDR2 YFSETQ come from the germline V gene. The CDR3 has 19 residues. The CDR3 DNA reads as TGCGCCAGCAGCTTGGAAGGGGTGGTTTGGACTAGCGGGAGGTACGAGCAGTACTTC. Protein product: CASSLEGVVWTSGRYEQYF.

The chain uses TRBV7-2 and TRBJ2-1, with D hard to call. Germline CDR1 SGHTA, CDR2 FQGNSA. The V end was cut by 5 bases, the J end by 7 bases, with 15 bases between. This CDR3 has 14 amino acids. Here the CDR3 reads CASSLAYLLNEQFF. CDR3 nucleotide sequence: TGTGCCAGCAGCCTCGCGTACCTTCTAAATGAGCAGTTCTTC.

This chain connects TRBV19 to TRBJ2-7; TRBD1 aligns across 7 bases. CDR3 length: 15 residues. The trim removed 7 bases at V and 4 bases at J, leaving 13 bases unmatched. The germline V gene encodes CDR1 LNHDA and CDR2 SQIVND (reference sequence). CDR3 DNA sequence: TGTGCCAGTACCCCGCCAGGGGGAAATCTTTACGAGCAGTACTTC. Residues: CASTPPGGNLYEQYF.

The V and J genes are TRBV18 and TRBJ2-3; 13 nucleotides match TRBD2. Germline CDR1 and CDR2: KGHSH and LQKENI. The CDR3 extends over 17 amino acids. The junction had 7 bases not matched to a gene; V was cut back by 6 bases and J by 1 base. This CDR3 is CASSRGLAGLGTDTQYF. The CDR3, as DNA: TGTGCCAGCTCCAGGGGACTAGCGGGGCTGGGCACAGATACGCAGTATTTT. Supplemented by reference TRBV18 and TRBJ2-3, the full variable domain reads NAGVMQNPRHLVRRRGQEARLRCSPMKGHSHVYWYRQLPEEGLKFMVYLQKENIIDESGMPKERFSAEFPKEGPSILRIQQVVRGDSAAYFCASSRGLAGLGTDTQYFGPGTRLTVL.

The chain has TRBV5-8 and TRBJ1-5; tentatively, D is TRBD1 (5 bases). The CDR3 loop spans 16 amino acids. V gave up 0 bases and J gave up 2 bases, with 12 bases separating them. CDR1 is SGHTS, CDR2 YDEGEE, per germline. CDR3 protein: CASSLGPGRRNQPQHF. CDR3 DNA: TGTGCCAGCAGCTTGGGGCCAGGGAGGCGCAATCAGCCCCAGCATTTT.

At least ten counts were recorded for this clone. The CDR3 sequence: CASSHAYRYEQYF. CDR3 sequence (DNA): TGTGCCAGTAGCCATGCGTACCGCTACGAGCAGTACTTC. The chain is built from TRBV19 and TRBJ2-7; D is uncertain. The V gene's germline CDR1 is LNHDA and CDR2 SQIVND (reference sequence). With 6 bases removed from V and 3 bases from J, the gap between germline ends came to 12 bases. This CDR3 contains 13 residues.